A selection of T cell receptor beta chains follows, all from one sample in a study of regulatory T cells in long-lasting Graves disease. In TCRdb, the multiplex PCR reads were re-called with MiXCR into one record per CDR3 protein. The top ten clones hold over 25% of a sample with about 340,000 distinct CDR3 sequences, about 20% of them seen once. The sample in question was peripheral blood mononuclear cells (PBMCs), obtained when the disease was refractory, from a patient treated with antithyroid drugs. The receptors derive from a female donor with Graves disease. CDR3s include the opening cysteine and the closing phenylalanine or tryptophan. The order of the fields is V gene, J gene, CDR3 protein.

v_gene: TRBV20-1; j_gene: TRBJ2-7; CDR3aa: CSISGTGFSYEQYF
v_gene: TRBV27; j_gene: TRBJ2-1; CDR3aa: CASSLRLLNNEQFF
v_gene: TRBV7-2; j_gene: TRBJ1-3; CDR3aa: CASSLKGRSSGNTIYF
v_gene: TRBV2; j_gene: TRBJ1-1; CDR3aa: CASSEQGLGVNTEAFF
v_gene: TRBV11-2; j_gene: TRBJ2-5; CDR3aa: CASSRYPTGQETQYF
v_gene: TRBV7-2; j_gene: TRBJ1-2; CDR3aa: CASSNPPPLSGENYGYTF
v_gene: TRBV11-2; j_gene: TRBJ2-7; CDR3aa: CASRFWGGTGDEQYF
v_gene: TRBV5-1; j_gene: TRBJ2-3; CDR3aa: CASNPGVSTDTQYF
v_gene: TRBV19; j_gene: TRBJ2-2; CDR3aa: CASIGPVREGLFF
v_gene: TRBV10-2; j_gene: TRBJ1-4; CDR3aa: CASSRAPNEKLFF
v_gene: TRBV6-9; j_gene: TRBJ1-2; CDR3aa: CASSYHLRDKYYGYTF
v_gene: TRBV2; j_gene: TRBJ1-5; CDR3aa: CASSTPAGSQHF
v_gene: TRBV20-1; j_gene: TRBJ2-7; CDR3aa: CSALSSGRSHEQYF
v_gene: TRBV7-9; j_gene: TRBJ2-3; CDR3aa: CASSLGGAFTDTQYF
v_gene: TRBV5-1; j_gene: TRBJ1-4; CDR3aa: CASSRGQPSTNEKLFF
v_gene: TRBV18; j_gene: TRBJ2-7; CDR3aa: CASPPPVSEQYF
v_gene: TRBV18; j_gene: TRBJ1-2; CDR3aa: CASSPGQGAHGYTF
v_gene: TRBV3-1; j_gene: TRBJ2-2; CDR3aa: CASSQGGGLNTGELFF
v_gene: TRBV19; j_gene: TRBJ1-2; CDR3aa: CASSITPVKGYTF
v_gene: TRBV13; j_gene: TRBJ1-4; CDR3aa: CASSQNQAGGNEKLFF
v_gene: TRBV12-3/TRBV12-4; j_gene: TRBJ1-3; CDR3aa: CASKTGQHSGNTIYF
v_gene: TRBV20-1; j_gene: TRBJ2-7; CDR3aa: CSARTTGTAYEQYF
v_gene: TRBV15; j_gene: TRBJ1-6; CDR3aa: CATSKRQSYNSPLHF
v_gene: TRBV4-1; j_gene: TRBJ1-1; CDR3aa: CASSQRNRDGTEAFF
v_gene: TRBV7-3; j_gene: TRBJ2-5; CDR3aa: CASSSGLGLGGTQYF
v_gene: TRBV7-3; j_gene: TRBJ1-2; CDR3aa: CASSLTGGFDREGYTF
v_gene: TRBV19; j_gene: TRBJ1-1; CDR3aa: CASSQGVHTEAFF
v_gene: TRBV5-1; j_gene: TRBJ1-4; CDR3aa: CASSLGSYEKLFF
v_gene: TRBV7-9; j_gene: TRBJ2-2; CDR3aa: CASSVQGRESTGELFF
v_gene: TRBV9; j_gene: TRBJ1-1; CDR3aa: CASSRGQGSSKAFF
v_gene: TRBV7-3; j_gene: TRBJ2-1; CDR3aa: CASSLGWDEQFF
v_gene: TRBV11-2; j_gene: TRBJ1-5; CDR3aa: CASSLEDRANQPQHF
v_gene: TRBV7-9; j_gene: TRBJ2-3; CDR3aa: CASSSQGAVADTQYF
v_gene: TRBV6-1; j_gene: TRBJ1-2; CDR3aa: CASSEEGDLSGYTF
v_gene: TRBV6-1; j_gene: TRBJ2-2; CDR3aa: CASGRGGLDTGELFF
v_gene: TRBV11-2; j_gene: TRBJ2-1; CDR3aa: CASSPGTAFYNEQFF
v_gene: TRBV7-2; j_gene: TRBJ2-5; CDR3aa: CASSLSGLAIETQYF
v_gene: TRBV12-3/TRBV12-4; j_gene: TRBJ2-2; CDR3aa: CASSLYPYTGELFF
v_gene: TRBV6-2/TRBV6-3; j_gene: TRBJ2-2; CDR3aa: CASTLGLAMNTGELFF
v_gene: TRBV19; j_gene: TRBJ1-1; CDR3aa: CASSRTGTSNTEAFF
v_gene: TRBV27; j_gene: TRBJ1-1; CDR3aa: CASSLRGFRSEAFF
v_gene: TRBV19; j_gene: TRBJ2-7; CDR3aa: CASSIGGERSSYEQYF
v_gene: TRBV7-8; j_gene: TRBJ2-2; CDR3aa: CASSPRLAGNTGELFF
v_gene: TRBV5-1; j_gene: TRBJ1-6; CDR3aa: CASATIYNSPLHF
v_gene: TRBV16; j_gene: TRBJ2-7; CDR3aa: CASSQWRWAGSQYF